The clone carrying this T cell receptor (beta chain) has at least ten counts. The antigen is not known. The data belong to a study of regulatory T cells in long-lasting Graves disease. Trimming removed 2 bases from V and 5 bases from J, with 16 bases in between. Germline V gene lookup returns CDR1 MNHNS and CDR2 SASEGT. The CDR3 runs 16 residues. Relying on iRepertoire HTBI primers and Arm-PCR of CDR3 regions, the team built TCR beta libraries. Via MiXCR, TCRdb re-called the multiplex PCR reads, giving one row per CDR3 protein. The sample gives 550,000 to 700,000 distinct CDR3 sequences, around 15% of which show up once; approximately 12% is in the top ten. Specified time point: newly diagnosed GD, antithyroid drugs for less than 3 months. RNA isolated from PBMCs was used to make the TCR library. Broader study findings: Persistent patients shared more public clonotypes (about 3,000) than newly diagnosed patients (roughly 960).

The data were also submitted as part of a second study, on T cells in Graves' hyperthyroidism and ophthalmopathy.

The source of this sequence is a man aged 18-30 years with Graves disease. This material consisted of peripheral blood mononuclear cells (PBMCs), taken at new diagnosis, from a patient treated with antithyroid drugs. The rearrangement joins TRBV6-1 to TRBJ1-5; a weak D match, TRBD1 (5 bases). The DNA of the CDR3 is TGTGCCAGCAGTGAAAGGCGAGGGGAGCCTTATCAGCCCCAGCATTTT. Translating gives CASSERRGEPYQPQHF.